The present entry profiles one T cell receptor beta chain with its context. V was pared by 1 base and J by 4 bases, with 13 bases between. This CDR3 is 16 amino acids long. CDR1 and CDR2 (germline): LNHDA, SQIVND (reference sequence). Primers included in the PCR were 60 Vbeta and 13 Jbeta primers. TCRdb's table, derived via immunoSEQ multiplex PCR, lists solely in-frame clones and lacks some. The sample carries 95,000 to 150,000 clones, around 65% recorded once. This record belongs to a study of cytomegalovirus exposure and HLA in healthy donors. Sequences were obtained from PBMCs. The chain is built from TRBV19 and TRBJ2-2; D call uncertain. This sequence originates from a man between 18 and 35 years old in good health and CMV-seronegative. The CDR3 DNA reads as TGTGCCAGTAGTATAGTTGGCAGATTCCTCACCGGGGAGCTGTTTTTT. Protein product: CASSIVGRFLTGELFF.